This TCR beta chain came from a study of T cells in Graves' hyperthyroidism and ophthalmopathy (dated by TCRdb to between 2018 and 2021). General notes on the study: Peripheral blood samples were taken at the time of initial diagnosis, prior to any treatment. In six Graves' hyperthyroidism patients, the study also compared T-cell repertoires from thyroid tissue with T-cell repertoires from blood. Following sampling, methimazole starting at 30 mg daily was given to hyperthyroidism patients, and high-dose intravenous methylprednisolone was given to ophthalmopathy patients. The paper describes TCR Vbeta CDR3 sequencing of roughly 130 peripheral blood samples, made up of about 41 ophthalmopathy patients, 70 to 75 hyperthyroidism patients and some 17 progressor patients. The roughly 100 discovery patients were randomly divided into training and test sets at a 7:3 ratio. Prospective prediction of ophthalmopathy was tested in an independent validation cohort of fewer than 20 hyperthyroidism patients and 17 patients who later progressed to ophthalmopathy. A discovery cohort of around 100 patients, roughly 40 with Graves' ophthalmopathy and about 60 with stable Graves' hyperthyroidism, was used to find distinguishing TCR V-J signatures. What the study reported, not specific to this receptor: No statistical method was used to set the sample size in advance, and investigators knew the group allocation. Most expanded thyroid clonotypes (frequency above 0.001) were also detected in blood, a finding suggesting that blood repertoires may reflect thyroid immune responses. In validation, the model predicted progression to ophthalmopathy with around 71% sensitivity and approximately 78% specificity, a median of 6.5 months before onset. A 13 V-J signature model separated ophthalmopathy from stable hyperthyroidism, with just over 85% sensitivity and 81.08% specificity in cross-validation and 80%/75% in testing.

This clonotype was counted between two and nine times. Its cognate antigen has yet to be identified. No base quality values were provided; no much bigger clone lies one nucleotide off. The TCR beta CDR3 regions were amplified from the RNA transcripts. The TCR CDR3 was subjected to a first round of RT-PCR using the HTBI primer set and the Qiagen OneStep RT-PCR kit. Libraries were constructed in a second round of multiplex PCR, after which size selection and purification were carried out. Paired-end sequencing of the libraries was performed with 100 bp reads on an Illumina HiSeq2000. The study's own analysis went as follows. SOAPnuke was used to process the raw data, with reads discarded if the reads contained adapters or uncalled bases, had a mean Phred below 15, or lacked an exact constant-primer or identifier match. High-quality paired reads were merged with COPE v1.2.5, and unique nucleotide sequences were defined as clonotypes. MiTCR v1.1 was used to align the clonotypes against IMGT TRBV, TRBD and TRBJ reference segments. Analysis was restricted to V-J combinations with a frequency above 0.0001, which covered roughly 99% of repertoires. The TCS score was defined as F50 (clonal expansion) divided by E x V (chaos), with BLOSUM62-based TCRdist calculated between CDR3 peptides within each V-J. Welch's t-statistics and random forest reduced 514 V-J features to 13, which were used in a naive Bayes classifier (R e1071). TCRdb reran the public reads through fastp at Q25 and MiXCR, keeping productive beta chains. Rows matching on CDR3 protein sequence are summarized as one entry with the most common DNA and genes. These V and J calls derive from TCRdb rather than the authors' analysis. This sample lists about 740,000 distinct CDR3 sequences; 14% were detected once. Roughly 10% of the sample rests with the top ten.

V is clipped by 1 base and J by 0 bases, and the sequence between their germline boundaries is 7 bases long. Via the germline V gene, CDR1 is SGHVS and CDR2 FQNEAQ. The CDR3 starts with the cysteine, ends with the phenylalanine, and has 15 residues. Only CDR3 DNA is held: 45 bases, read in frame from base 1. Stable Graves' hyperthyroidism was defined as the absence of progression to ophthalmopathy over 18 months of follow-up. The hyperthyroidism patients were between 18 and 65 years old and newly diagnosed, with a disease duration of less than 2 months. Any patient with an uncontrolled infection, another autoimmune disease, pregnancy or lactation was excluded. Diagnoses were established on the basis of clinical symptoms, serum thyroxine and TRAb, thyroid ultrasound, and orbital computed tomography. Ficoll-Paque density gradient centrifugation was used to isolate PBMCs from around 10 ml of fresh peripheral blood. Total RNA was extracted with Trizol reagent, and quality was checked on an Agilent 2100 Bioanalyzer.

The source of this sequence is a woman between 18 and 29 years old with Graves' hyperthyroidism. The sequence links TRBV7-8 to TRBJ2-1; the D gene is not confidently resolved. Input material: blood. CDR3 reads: CASSLGKSSYNEQFF. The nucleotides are TGTGCCAGCAGCTTAGGGAAAAGCTCCTACAATGAGCAGTTCTTC.